The 9 T cell receptor beta chains below come from one sample, sequenced in a study of blood T cell repertoires in COVID-19. Profiling relied on immunoSEQ multiplex PCR, and the TCRdb table lists in-frame clones only, not all of them. The sample shows some 300,000 clones, approximately 89% of them seen only once. Sequencing was performed on peripheral blood. These receptors were obtained from a woman in her 30s who had recovered from COVID-19.

This chain links TRBV5-1 with TRBJ2-4; 9 nucleotides match TRBD2. The V gene end was trimmed by 4 bases and the J gene end by 8 bases; junction bases not matched to a gene: 13. Germline V gene sequence: CDR1 SGHRS, CDR2 YFSETQ. The CDR3 is 16 residues long. DNA for the CDR3: TGCGCCAGCAGCCCGGGCTCTAGCGGGGTAGGGGACATTCAGTACTTC. Its protein product is CASSPGSSGVGDIQYF.

The rearrangement uses TRBV30 and TRBJ1-2, with D unclear. The CDR3 spans 12 residues. V dropped 1 base and J dropped 1 base, with 4 bases sitting between them. CDR1 is GTSNPN, CDR2 SVGIG, per germline (reference sequence). The CDR3 reads CAWSAVNYGYTF. CDR3 bases: TGTGCCTGGAGTGCAGTTAACTATGGCTACACCTTC.

The gene calls are TRBV28 and TRBJ2-4; possible D gene TRBD1, 5 bases. V lost 4 bases and J 5 bases, leaving 9 bases between the germline ends. The CDR3 sequence is 13 residues long. The germline CDR1 and CDR2 sequences are MDHEN and SYDVKM. The CDR3 region is CASSWQGENIQYF. As DNA, the CDR3 is TGTGCCAGCAGTTGGCAGGGTGAAAACATTCAGTACTTC.

This chain joins TRBV5-6 and TRBJ1-2; 7 bases line up with TRBD1. The CDR3 is 16 amino acids. With V trimmed by 6 bases and J by 7 bases, 18 bases remained unmatched. Germline lookup yields CDR1 SGHDT and CDR2 YYEEEE. CDR3 sequence: CASTPQGPSNLGGYTF. CDR3 in DNA: TGTGCCAGCACCCCACAGGGGCCATCTAACCTCGGTGGCTACACCTTC.

CDR3 in amino acids: CASSPPQNTYYGYTF. The CDR3 DNA reads as TGTGCCAGCTCACCACCACAGAACACCTACTATGGCTACACCTTC. J is TRBJ1-2 and V is TRBV18; the D is unclear. V was trimmed by 0 bases and J by 3 bases, leaving 11 bases between them. The CDR3 runs 15 residues. Germline CDR1 is KGHSH and CDR2 is LQKENI.

This clone occurred once. The chain couples TRBV28 to TRBJ1-1; tentatively, D is TRBD1 (6 bases). The germline V and J ends were trimmed by 2 bases and 6 bases, with 13 bases remaining between them. Looked up from germline, CDR1 is MDHEN and CDR2 is SYDVKM. The CDR3 length is 14 residues. This CDR3 reads CASSLEVDRPEAFF. The CDR3 DNA reads as TGTGCCAGCAGTTTAGAGGTGGACAGACCTGAAGCTTTCTTT. The entire variable domain, with the rest obtained from reference TRBV28 and TRBJ1-1, is as follows: DVKVTQSSRYLVKRTGEKVFLECVQDMDHENMFWYRQDPGLGLRLIYFSYDVKMKEKGDIPEGYSVSREKKERFSLILESASTNQTSMYLCASSLEVDRPEAFFGQGTRLTVV.

This clone was seen more than once but under ten times. The chain carries TRBV7-2 and TRBJ2-7, with D possibly matching TRBD1 (5 bases). CDR1 SGHTA and CDR2 FQGNSA come from the germline V gene. Trimming shortened V by 6 bases and J by 2 bases, and 17 bases separated the two germline ends. The CDR3 sequence is 15 residues long. The CDR3 sequence: CASRPTETVPYEQYF. The CDR3 DNA reads as TGTGCCAGCAGACCGACTGAGACAGTCCCCTACGAGCAGTACTTC.

On this clone itself: An end of the junction does not agree with germline; a read error may underlie this. The chain employs TRBV11-2 and TRBJ2-4; perhaps TRBD1 as D (6 bases). Germline values: CDR1 SGHAT, CDR2 FQNNGV. The CDR3 has 13 residues. The CDR3 region has the DNA TGTGCCAGCAGCTTAGAGGCAGGGGATTTATCAGACTTC. Its translation: CASSLEAGDLSDF.

V gene TRBV9 combines with J gene TRBJ1-2; TRBD1 might be the D (5 bases). The ends were cut back, 4 bases at V and 4 bases at J, with 17 bases in the middle. The germline V gene has CDR1 SGDLS and CDR2 YYNGEE. This CDR3 is built from 15 residues. CDR3 sequence (DNA): TGTGCCAGCAGCCCCCAGTTCGGGGGTGGCTATGGCTACACCTTC. Translated: CASSPQFGGGYGYTF.